The clone carrying this TCR beta chain was counted ten times or more. The antigen is undetermined. Time point of the sample: pre-sensitization, week 0. Treatment specified: therapeutic diphenylcyclopropenone sensitization with weekly scalp DPC. The entry originates in a study of human T cells and chemical hapten exposure. Study-wide background: Donors were sensitized with 2% DPC on the upper inner arm. General study findings and limits: Alopecia in the donors means their immune response may deviate from healthy people's.

It was the library that attached unique molecular identifiers to individual cDNA molecules. Per the study methods: Sampled TCR counts reached a median of about 90,000 per sample, with values ranging from about 23,224 to 700,000. TCRdb ran MiXCR on the RACE reads and lists one entry per CDR3 protein. Here the V and J calls rest on TCRdb's processing, not on the authors' analysis. The sample shows about 59,000 distinct CDR3 sequences, 11% of them seen only once. This TCR was recovered from a woman aged 40-49 years with alopecia areata. Some clones in this sample may be carry-over from other donors' samples. Sequenced here: whole blood, sampled in connection with sensitization to the hapten diphenylcyclopropenone (DPC).

The CDR3 DNA follows: TGTGCCAGCAGCCCTCTGGCGCTAGGGAACACCGGGGAGCTGTTTTTT. Translating it yields CASSPLALGNTGELFF. This sequence joins TRBV7-9 and TRBJ2-2; no clear D gene. This CDR3 is built from 16 residues. With 5 bases removed from V and 1 base from J, the gap between germline ends came to 14 bases. Looked up from germline, CDR1 is SEHNR and CDR2 is FQNEAQ (reference sequence).